Shown below are 32 T cell receptor beta chains from a single sample sequenced in a study of blood T cells in healthy people across ages. The authors ran a second PCR of 7 to 11 cycles using a sample-barcoded 5' primer and a J-beta primer mix. TCRdb independently ran MiXCR on the 5' RACE reads; one entry per CDR3 protein. The sample contains 780,000 or so distinct CDR3 sequences, 45% to 70% of which appear only once. Material: blood. All receptors derive from a middle-aged man in good health.

This rearrangement joins TRBV29-1 to TRBJ2-4; tentative D call: TRBD1 (5 bases). The DNA end is more similar to TRBJ2-7, so the J call may be wrong. The CDR3 is 14 residues long. Germline V gene sequence: CDR1 SQVTM, CDR2 ANQGSEA. The CDR3 DNA reads as TGCAGCGTTGTAAGGGCAGGGCAAGGCGACGAGCAGTACTTC. Protein: CSVVRAGQGDEQYF.

The chain carries TRBV4-1 and TRBJ2-2; possible D gene TRBD2, 5 bases. CDR3 length equals 16 residues. V shed 1 base and J shed 1 base, with 10 bases lying between them. The germline CDR1 and CDR2 sequences are MGHRA and YSYEKL. In DNA, the CDR3 is TGCGCCAGCAGCCAAGGGCATAGCGAGAACACCGGGGAGCTGTTTTTT. This encodes CASSQGHSENTGELFF.

CDR3 sequence: CASATNGGYNEQFF. CDR3 DNA: TGTGCCAGCGCAACAAACGGGGGTTACAATGAGCAGTTCTTC. The V and J genes are TRBV7-3 and TRBJ2-1, with D possibly being TRBD2 (6 bases). Germline lookup yields CDR1 SGHTA and CDR2 FQGTGA. The CDR3 has 14 amino acids. V lost 8 bases and J 4 bases, leaving 15 bases between the germline ends.

To note about this clonotype: A much larger clone differs from this one at a single base, so this may be a read error. The chain uses TRBV11-2 and TRBJ2-3; D is unresolved. Germline V gene lookup returns CDR1 SGHAT and CDR2 FQNNGV. The ends were cut back, 1 base at V and 5 bases at J, with 10 bases in the middle. The CDR3 is 14 residues long. The DNA of the CDR3 is TGTGCCAGCAGCTTAGGTTATGCGCTAGATACGCAGTATTTT. Its translation is CASSLGYALDTQYF.

The V gene is TRBV6-5, the J gene TRBJ2-6; D unresolved. Germline CDR1 and CDR2: MNHEY and SVGAGI. V was pared by 6 bases and J by 4 bases, with 13 bases between. The CDR3 sequence is 15 residues long. The CDR3 protein is CASSRTTPGANVLTF. As DNA, the CDR3 is TGTGCCAGCAGCCGAACGACCCCGGGGGCCAACGTCCTGACTTTC.

V gene TRBV20-1 combines with J gene TRBJ1-3; D is ambiguous. The CDR3 spans 13 residues. The V gene's germline CDR1 is DFQATT and CDR2 SNEGSKA (reference sequence). Trimming took off 4 bases at V and 2 bases at J, with 9 bases between the two ends. In DNA form, the CDR3 reads TGCAGTGCTACATGGGCTGCTGGAAACACCATATATTTT. Amino acid sequence: CSATWAAGNTIYF.

The sample holds one count of this clonotype. A read error may explain this, as a much larger clone is one base away. The chain couples TRBV12-3 or TRBV12-4 to TRBJ2-7, with D possibly TRBD2 on 6 matching bases. There are 12 residues in the CDR3. CDR3 residues: CACSGGPYEQYF. The DNA of the CDR3 is TGTGCCTGCAGCGGAGGGCCATACGAGCAGTACTTC.

V and J are TRBV18 and TRBJ1-1; 7 bases match TRBD1. This CDR3 is built from 15 residues. The germline V gene has CDR1 KGHSH and CDR2 LQKENI. Unmatched junction bases numbered 10, after V lost 6 bases and J lost 3 bases. The CDR3 DNA reads TGTGCCAGCTCGGTCACAGGGGATGCGGACACTGAAGCTTTCTTT. This gives the protein CASSVTGDADTEAFF.

The chain joins TRBV12-3 or TRBV12-4 to TRBJ1-2, with TRBD1 matching 10 bases. Unmatched junction bases numbered 11, after V lost 6 bases and J lost 7 bases. The CDR3 extends over 15 amino acids. This CDR3 is CASSGRQGAHSGYTF. DNA for the CDR3: TGTGCCAGCAGCGGAAGACAGGGGGCTCATAGTGGCTACACCTTC.

The V call is TRBV28, the J call TRBJ2-7; 8 bases are a match to TRBD2. Germline CDR1 and CDR2: MDHEN and SYDVKM. The CDR3 has 14 amino acids. In DNA, the CDR3 is TGTGCATCGATTAGCGGGAACCTCCTCTACGAGCAGTACTTC. Translation: CASISGNLLYEQYF.

This clonotype was seen a handful of times. The chain uses TRBV20-1 and TRBJ2-1; 9 bases agree with TRBD2. Germline CDR1 is DFQATT and CDR2 is SNEGSKA (reference sequence). The CDR3 sequence is 13 residues long. The CDR3 sequence: CGASGIIGNEQFF. For the CDR3, the DNA is TGCGGGGCTAGCGGGATCATCGGGAATGAGCAGTTCTTC.

This clonotype has more than one count but fewer than ten. The chain is built from TRBV7-2 and TRBJ1-1; D is undetermined. Germline V lookup: CDR1 SGHTA, CDR2 FQGNSA. Trimming cost V 1 base and J 4 bases, with 13 bases left between them. The CDR3 runs to 15 residues. CDR3 region: CASSLVGSSATEAFF. CDR3 coding DNA: TGTGCCAGCAGCTTAGTGGGAAGTAGTGCCACTGAAGCTTTCTTT.

This clonotype came up a few times. The genes are TRBV28 and TRBJ2-7; no reliable D call. This CDR3 contains 11 residues. CDR1 is MDHEN and CDR2 is SYDVKM in the germline V gene. Trimming took off 8 bases at V and 3 bases at J, with 8 bases between the two ends. The chain's CDR3 is CASRHFYEQYF. The CDR3 DNA sequence: TGTGCCAGCCGCCACTTCTACGAGCAGTACTTC.

The V call is TRBV4-1, the J call TRBJ1-5; D unresolved. Germline V gene sequence: CDR1 MGHRA, CDR2 YSYEKL. The CDR3 contains 15 residues. The V gene lost 6 bases and the J gene lost 3 bases, with 15 bases spanning the gap. The CDR3 DNA follows: TGCGCCAGCAGAGCTGAACAGCAAAACAATCAGCCCCAGCATTTT. Amino acids: CASRAEQQNNQPQHF.

The V and J genes are TRBV5-1 and TRBJ2-1, with TRBD2 matching over 10 bases. This CDR3 is 16 amino acids long. Germline V CDR1 and CDR2: SGHRS, YFSETQ. V was pared by 4 bases and J by 4 bases, with 8 bases of the junction left unmatched. The CDR3 DNA reads TGCGCCAGCAGCGGGAATGGAGCGGGGGGGTACAATGAGCAGTTCTTC. This codes for CASSGNGAGGYNEQFF.

The chain employs TRBV18 and TRBJ1-4; D is possibly TRBD1 (5 bases). V gave up 3 bases and J gave up 8 bases, with 16 bases separating them. The length of the CDR3 is 15 residues. Per germline, CDR1 KGHSH and CDR2 LQKENI. CDR3 in DNA: TGTGCCAGCTCACCTAGGCCCCCTCAGGGCGAAAAACTGTTTTTT. This gives the protein CASSPRPPQGEKLFF.

The V call is TRBV10-3, the J call TRBJ2-1; 10 positions agree with TRBD2. CDR1 and CDR2 from the germline V gene are ENHRY and SYGVKD. CDR3 length: 16 amino acids. The V and J ends lost 0 bases and 8 bases, in that order; junction bases with no gene match: 7. CDR3 sequence: CAISESERGGGHEQFF. In DNA form, the CDR3 reads TGTGCCATCAGTGAGTCGGAGCGGGGGGGCGGCCATGAGCAGTTCTTC.

This clonotype was recorded at least ten times. The chain links TRBV7-2 to TRBJ2-5; 7 bases are shared with TRBD1. J was trimmed by 3 bases and V by 5 bases; bases with no gene match: 12. Germline V gene data show CDR1 as SGHTA and CDR2 as FQGNSA. The CDR3 totals 16 residues. CDR3 amino acids: CASSHRQGALKETQYF. The DNA for the CDR3 is TGTGCCAGCAGCCACAGACAGGGTGCCCTTAAAGAGACCCAGTACTTC.

This clonotype was seen more than once but under ten times. V is TRBV5-6 and J is TRBJ1-2, with unresolved D. Trimming pared 0 bases from V and 4 bases from J, leaving 16 bases between. The CDR3 sequence is 16 residues long. Germline V gives CDR1 SGHDT, CDR2 YYEEEE. CDR3 coding DNA: TGTGCCAGCAGCTTGGAGGGCCGGGAGGCGAGCTATGGCTACACCTTC. It codes for CASSLEGREASYGYTF.

This clonotype came up a few times. V and J are TRBV5-6 and TRBJ2-2; no firm D call. CDR1 SGHDT and CDR2 YYEEEE come from the germline V gene. V was pared by 4 bases and J by 4 bases, with 8 bases between. This CDR3 contains 13 residues. The CDR3 DNA reads as TGTGCCAGCAGCGACTTCCGCACCGGGGAGCTGTTTTTT. Protein: CASSDFRTGELFF.

This clonotype has only a few counts. The rearrangement links TRBV28 to TRBJ2-7; 8 bases fit TRBD2. Germline assignment: CDR1 MDHEN and CDR2 SYDVKM. This CDR3 contains 13 residues. Trimming at V came to 9 bases and at J to 5 bases, leaving 9 bases not matched to a gene. The CDR3 region is CASMSGSRNEQYF. CDR3 nucleotides: TGTGCCAGTATGAGCGGGAGTAGGAACGAGCAGTACTTC.

The rearrangement joins TRBV14 to TRBJ2-7; 7 bases are a match to TRBD2. The CDR3 runs to 15 residues. From germline, CDR1 is SGHDN and CDR2 FVKESK. Trimming removed 3 bases from V and 2 bases from J; junction bases left unmatched: 7. The CDR3 DNA follows: TGTGCCAGCAGCCAGTCTAGCGGAACTACCTACGAGCAGTACTTC. Protein: CASSQSSGTTYEQYF.

J is TRBJ1-1 and V is TRBV4-3; D unresolved. V lost 1 base and J lost 1, with 10 bases in between. The CDR3 runs to 15 residues. Germline V gene data show CDR1 as LGHNA and CDR2 as YSLEER. CDR3 DNA sequence: TGCGCCAGCAGCCAAGGGGTCAGAAAGAACACTGAAGCTTTCTTT. It encodes CASSQGVRKNTEAFF.

Of note for this clonotype: The junction departs from the called germline gene at one end, perhaps through a read error. The V and J genes are TRBV20-1 and TRBJ2-3, with D possibly being TRBD1 (6 bases). There are 15 residues in the CDR3. CDR1 and CDR2 (germline): DFQATT, SNEGSKA (reference sequence). For the CDR3, the DNA is TGCAGTGCCAGAGGTGCAGGGGACAACACAGATACGCAGTATTTT. This translates into CSARGAGDNTDTQYF.

The rearrangement uses TRBV20-1 and TRBJ2-6; the D is unclear. The V gene's germline CDR1 is DFQATT and CDR2 SNEGSKA (reference sequence). This CDR3 region has 11 residues. Trimming removed 5 bases from V and 6 bases from J, with 5 bases in between. As DNA, the CDR3 is TGCAGTGCTCCACAGGCCAACGTCCTGACTTTC. Its translation: CSAPQANVLTF.

This rearrangement joins TRBV6-2 or TRBV6-3 to TRBJ2-6; 7 bases match TRBD1. The CDR3 runs 16 residues. Germline trimming cut 6 bases from V and 2 bases from J; bases unmatched to any gene: 7. CDR1 and CDR2 from the germline V gene are MNHEY and SVGEGT. In DNA, the CDR3 is TGTGCCAGCAGGGACAGGTATCTAACTGGGGCCAACGTCCTGACTTTC. This sequence encodes CASRDRYLTGANVLTF.

The chain combines TRBV14 with TRBJ2-3, with D possibly TRBD2 on 5 matching bases. In germline, CDR1 is SGHDN, CDR2 FVKESK. The V and J ends lost 2 bases and 5 bases respectively, with 11 bases between them. There are 14 residues in the CDR3. The CDR3 here is CASSQTGLGDTQYF. The CDR3 bases are TGTGCCAGCAGCCAAACGGGGTTGGGAGATACGCAGTATTTT.

This clonotype was recorded a few times. V and J are TRBV5-1 and TRBJ2-3; perhaps TRBD2 as D (6 bases). V lost 0 bases to trimming and J lost 0 bases, with 14 bases between them. The CDR3 consists of 17 residues. CDR1 SGHRS and CDR2 YFSETQ come from the germline V gene. The CDR3 DNA sequence: TGCGCCAGCAGCTTGGGGCGGGGCAGATCTAGCACAGATACGCAGTATTTT. It yields the protein CASSLGRGRSSTDTQYF.

This clonotype was recorded a few times. This chain connects TRBV12-3 or TRBV12-4 to TRBJ2-7, with D tentatively TRBD2 (5 bases). V was cut by 1 base and J by 6 bases, with 10 bases left in between. The CDR3 totals 13 residues. The CDR3 spells CASSLGVGSEQYF. DNA for the CDR3: TGTGCCAGCAGTTTAGGGGTTGGGAGCGAGCAGTACTTC.

Many counts were recorded for this clonotype. V gene TRBV28 combines with J gene TRBJ2-1; TRBD2 matches at 11 bases. The CDR3 spans 15 residues. The ends lost 6 bases at V and 4 bases at J; junction bases unmatched: 5. Germline V gene data show CDR1 as MDHEN and CDR2 as SYDVKM. The CDR3 bases are TGTGCCAGCAGCATACTAGCGGGAGTTTACAATGAGCAGTTCTTC. Translating it yields CASSILAGVYNEQFF.

DNA for the CDR3: TGTGCCAGCACCCACTATCGACTAGCGGGAGGCGTAGGTACGCAGTATTTT. Its translation is CASTHYRLAGGVGTQYF. The V and J genes are TRBV27 and TRBJ2-3, with TRBD2 identical over 13 bases. The CDR3 loop spans 17 amino acids. The germline CDR1 and CDR2 sequences are MNHEY and SMNVEV (reference sequence). Losses at the gene ends were 7 bases for V and 8 bases for J; bases not matched to a gene: 15.

The chain recombines TRBV29-1 with TRBJ2-3, with 10 bases matching TRBD1. The CDR3 is 18 amino acids. Germline V lookup: CDR1 SQVTM, CDR2 ANQGSEA. V lost 3 bases and J lost 1; bases outside the gene matches: 13. The CDR3 DNA sequence: TGCAGCGTTGATGACCGGCATGGGACAGGGGCAGGCACAGATACGCAGTATTTT. Protein sequence: CSVDDRHGTGAGTDTQYF.